The TCR beta chain under discussion was sequenced for a study of blood T cell repertoires in COVID-19. Per the germline V gene, CDR1 is SQVTM and CDR2 is ANQGSEA. The V and J ends lost 5 bases and 3 bases, in that order; junction bases with no gene match: 11. This CDR3 comprises 15 residues. Participant-given clinical history determined each cohort assignment. Profiling relied on immunoSEQ multiplex PCR, and the TCRdb table lists in-frame clones only, not all of them. The sample includes around 420,000 clones, 70% to 90% of them seen just once. There are a few counts of this clone. The gene calls are TRBV29-1 and TRBJ1-2, with 8 positions matching TRBD1. The sequenced material came from PBMCs or T cells enriched from blood (not recorded which). This receptor was taken from a woman aged 40 to 55 with acute COVID-19. The CDR3 protein is CSVKRGQVSDYGYTF. The CDR3 DNA sequence: TGCAGCGTTAAAAGGGGACAGGTTTCTGACTATGGCTACACCTTC.